This TCR beta chain emerged from a study of glioma-infiltrating T cells after dendritic cell vaccination. PBMC sampling occurred before vaccination, two weeks after the third dose, and at progression. The data were produced by immunoSEQ multiplex PCR, yet TCRdb's version contains in-frame clones alone and is incomplete. This sample has 75,000 to 100,000 clones; about four fifths occur once, and the top ten carry around 5.4%. This CDR3 is built from 20 residues. The V gene lost 2 bases and the J gene lost 1 base, with 26 bases spanning the gap. The receptor was derived from a human donor with glioblastoma. The chain joins TRBV23-1 to TRBJ1-1; D not resolved. TRBV23-1 belongs to the ORF category, with a function that is uncertain. The sequences come from blood, collected before dendritic cell vaccination. CDR3 residues: CASSQLISPGHPTKNTEAFF. CDR3 bases: TGCGCCAGCAGTCAACTAATTTCCCCGGGCCACCCGACTAAGAACACTGAAGCTTTCTTT.